One sample yielded the 21 T cell receptor beta chains listed below, sequenced in a study of cytomegalovirus exposure and HLA in healthy donors. PCR was performed using 60 Vbeta and 13 Jbeta primers. The protocol was immunoSEQ multiplex PCR, while the TCRdb copy is restricted to in-frame clones and leaves out a portion. The sample carries 90,000 to 95,000 clones, over 70% recorded once. The sample was PBMCs. All receptors derive from a girl aged 2-15 years in good health and CMV-seropositive.

This sequence joins TRBV5-6 and TRBJ2-1; TRBD1 matches at 9 bases. The CDR3 runs 16 residues. Germline loops: CDR1 SGHDT, CDR2 YYEEEE. The junction had 12 bases not matched to a gene; V was cut back by 1 base and J by 10 bases. The CDR3 DNA is TGTGCCAGCAGCTTGCTGGGACAGGGAGCCCAGGGGGAGCAGTTCTTC. Amino acids: CASSLLGQGAQGEQFF.

This chain uses TRBV19 with TRBJ2-7; D remains unclear. This CDR3 has 14 amino acids. V dropped 8 bases and J dropped 6 bases, with 20 bases sitting between them. CDR1 and CDR2 (germline): LNHDA, SQIVND (reference sequence). The CDR3 bases are TGTGCCAGTCTAAAGCCAAACGAGGCATTCGAGCAGTACTTC. It codes for CASLKPNEAFEQYF.

This chain links TRBV7-9 with TRBJ1-1; tentatively, D is TRBD1 (5 bases). The V and J ends lost 5 bases and 3 bases respectively, with 13 bases between them. In germline, CDR1 is SEHNR, CDR2 FQNEAQ (reference sequence). This CDR3 has 14 amino acids. The CDR3 DNA reads as TGTGCCAGCAGCCGGGACTGGGGAGACACTGAAGCTTTCTTT. This codes for CASSRDWGDTEAFF.

The V call is TRBV14, the J call TRBJ2-7, with TRBD1 as a possible D gene (7 bases). Germline CDR1 reads SGHDN; CDR2 reads FVKESK. V was clipped by 4 bases and J by 4 bases, with 17 bases between them. The CDR3 runs to 15 residues. Here the CDR3 reads CASSPKGASAYEQYF. Here the CDR3 DNA reads TGTGCCAGCAGCCCTAAGGGGGCTAGCGCGTACGAGCAGTACTTC.

The chain is built from TRBV28 and TRBJ1-1; unclear D gene. Per the germline V gene, CDR1 is MDHEN and CDR2 is SYDVKM. Trimming stripped 3 bases from V and 8 bases from J, with 13 bases between. This CDR3 spans 13 amino acids. The CDR3 spells CASSLRASWEAFF. In nucleotides, the CDR3 is TGTGCCAGCAGTTTGCGGGCGTCGTGGGAAGCTTTCTTT. Full variable domain (missing parts from reference TRBV28 and TRBJ1-1): DVKVTQSSRYLVKRTGEKVFLECVQDMDHENMFWYRQDPGLGLRLIYFSYDVKMKEKGDIPEGYSVSREKKERFSLILESASTNQTSMYLCASSLRASWEAFFGQGTRLTVV.

The V gene is TRBV2, the J gene TRBJ1-2, with a tentative D call TRBD1 (6 bases). Germline V CDR1 and CDR2: SNHLY, FYNNEI. Trimming shortened V by 6 bases and J by 7 bases, and 12 bases separated the two germline ends. The CDR3 has 12 residues. The CDR3 region has the DNA TGTGCCAGCAGCATACAGGGTGGTGGCTACACCTTC. Translating it yields CASSIQGGGYTF.

This chain uses TRBV30 with TRBJ2-1; D not resolved. The germline V gene encodes CDR1 GTSNPN and CDR2 SVGIG (reference sequence). The CDR3 sequence is 13 residues long. Trimming removed 2 bases at V and 0 bases at J, with 5 bases between. The CDR3 here is CAWSRSSYNEQFF. CDR3 in DNA: TGTGCCTGGAGTAGGAGCTCCTACAATGAGCAGTTCTTC. Complete variable domain (other parts from reference TRBV30 and TRBJ2-1): SQTIHQWPATLVQPVGSPLSLECTVEGTSNPNLYWYRQAAGRGLQLLFYSVGIGQISSEVPQNLSASRPQDRQFILSSKKLLLSDSGFYLCAWSRSSYNEQFFGPGTRLTVL.

This clone was seen a few times. J is TRBJ1-5 and V is TRBV2, with D possibly TRBD1 on 6 matching bases. The CDR3 runs to 13 residues. V was cut by 8 bases and J by 1 base, with 9 bases left in between. The germline V gene has CDR1 SNHLY and CDR2 FYNNEI. In nucleotides, the CDR3 is TGTGCCAGCGATCAGGGGAGCAATCAGCCCCAGCATTTT. Translating gives CASDQGSNQPQHF.

The chain couples TRBV28 to TRBJ1-1; D remains ambiguous. The CDR3 sequence is 13 residues long. V gave up 1 base and J gave up 5 bases, with 8 bases separating them. Germline CDR1 MDHEN, CDR2 SYDVKM. CDR3 loop: CASSLSPRTEAFF. CDR3 DNA: TGTGCCAGCAGTTTATCGCCTCGGACTGAAGCTTTCTTT.

CDR3 residues: CASSPGLAHEETQYF. For the CDR3, the DNA is TGTGCCAGCAGCCCCGGACTAGCTCATGAGGAGACCCAGTACTTC. The rearrangement joins TRBV7-9 to TRBJ2-5; 8 positions agree with TRBD2. The CDR3 loop spans 15 amino acids. The ends lost 5 bases at V and 5 bases at J; junction bases unmatched: 10. Germline values: CDR1 SEHNR, CDR2 FQNEAQ (reference sequence).

V usage is TRBV30 and J usage is TRBJ1-2, with D perhaps TRBD1 (5 bases). The CDR3 totals 14 residues. The germline V gene has CDR1 GTSNPN and CDR2 SVGIG (reference sequence). V shed 8 bases and J shed 4 bases, with 20 bases lying between them. DNA of the CDR3: TGTGCCCAGGGCAGGGCCAGGACCTCCTATGGCTACACCTTC. Protein sequence: CAQGRARTSYGYTF.

V is TRBV25-1 and J is TRBJ2-5, with TRBD1 matching 9 bases. The CDR3 spans 15 residues. Per germline, CDR1 MGHDK and CDR2 SYGVNS. V lost 3 bases and J lost 4; bases outside the gene matches: 6. The DNA for the CDR3 is TGTGCCAGCAGTGATCCCGGGACAGGGACAGAGACCCAGTACTTC. As protein: CASSDPGTGTETQYF.

This CDR3 reads CASSWGGDADTQYF. The DNA of the CDR3 is TGTGCCAGTAGCTGGGGCGGGGACGCAGATACGCAGTATTTT. The J gene is TRBJ2-3, the V gene TRBV19; D is possibly TRBD2 (6 bases). Germline V gene lookup returns CDR1 LNHDA and CDR2 SQIVND (reference sequence). The CDR3 is made up of 14 amino acids. Trimming shortened V by 6 bases and J by 4 bases, and 14 bases separated the two germline ends.

This sequence joins TRBV4-1 and TRBJ2-7; 7 nucleotides align to TRBD2. V lost 5 bases, J lost 0 bases, and 7 bases stayed unmatched. Germline V CDR1 and CDR2: MGHRA, YSYEKL. This CDR3 contains 15 residues. The CDR3 DNA reads TGCGCCAGCAGCTCGCCTAGCGGATACTCCTACGAGCAGTACTTC. Translating it yields CASSSPSGYSYEQYF.

This rearrangement joins TRBV4-2 to TRBJ2-7; the D gene is possibly TRBD1 (6 bases). V dropped 5 bases and J dropped 2 bases, with 16 bases sitting between them. The CDR3 spans 15 residues. Per germline, CDR1 LGHNA and CDR2 YNFKEQ. DNA for the CDR3: TGTGCCAGCAGCACTACCGGGACAACCGCCTACGAGCAGTACTTC. It is translated as CASSTTGTTAYEQYF.

V gene TRBV6-1 combines with J gene TRBJ2-1; 7 bases map to TRBD2. The junction had 2 bases not matched to a gene; V was cut back by 6 bases and J by 3 bases. The CDR3 loop spans 13 amino acids. The germline gives CDR1 MNHNS, CDR2 SASEGT. The CDR3 DNA reads as TGTGCCAGCAGAGGGAGGGACTACAATGAGCAGTTCTTC. This encodes CASRGRDYNEQFF.

This chain links TRBV7-2 with TRBJ1-1, with 8 bases that match TRBD1. CDR1 is SGHTA and CDR2 is FQGNSA in the germline V gene. The CDR3 is 13 amino acids. The trim removed 4 bases at V and 5 bases at J, leaving 3 bases unmatched. The CDR3: CASSYDRGTEAFF. The CDR3 coding sequence is TGTGCCAGCAGCTACGACAGGGGTACTGAAGCTTTCTTT.

This chain uses TRBV27 with TRBJ1-2; maybe TRBD1 (5 bases). V lost 2 bases and J lost 7, with 17 bases in between. Germline V gene lookup returns CDR1 MNHEY and CDR2 SMNVEV (reference sequence). The CDR3 has 15 residues. CDR3 nucleotide sequence: TGTGCCAGCAGTTTAAGCGTCGTGGGGCGGGGTGGCTACACCTTC. This sequence encodes CASSLSVVGRGGYTF.

V is TRBV29-1 and J is TRBJ1-1, with D possibly TRBD1 on 6 matching bases. The CDR3 is made up of 13 amino acids. The V end lost 7 bases, the J end lost 6 bases, and 18 bases lay between the germline ends. The germline V gene has CDR1 SQVTM and CDR2 ANQGSEA. CDR3 loop: CSALSQGTPEAFF. In nucleotides, the CDR3 is TGCAGCGCCCTATCACAGGGTACCCCTGAAGCTTTCTTT.

The chain has TRBV30 and TRBJ1-2, with 9 bases identical to TRBD1. The CDR3 is 13 amino acids. V lost 1 base and J lost 5; bases outside the gene matches: 2. Looked up from germline, CDR1 is GTSNPN and CDR2 is SVGIG (reference sequence). CDR3 sequence: CAWSEQGAYGYTF. The CDR3 DNA reads TGTGCCTGGAGTGAACAGGGGGCATATGGCTACACCTTC.

The chain couples TRBV28 to TRBJ1-1; D unresolved. The CDR3 runs 16 residues. V lost 5 bases and J 8 bases, leaving 24 bases between the germline ends. The germline gives CDR1 MDHEN, CDR2 SYDVKM. The chain's CDR3 is CASSTRSVEGIIEAFF. In DNA form, the CDR3 reads TGTGCCAGCAGTACCCGGTCCGTTGAGGGTATAATCGAAGCTTTCTTT.